The 20 T cell receptor beta chains reported below all come from one sample, sequenced in a study of T cell responses to AZD1222 COVID-19 vaccine. TCRdb's copy holds only in-frame clones and misses some; the assay was immunoSEQ multiplex PCR. The table lists some 88,000 clones, roughly 94% of them singletons. The specimen comprised peripheral blood, sampled on day 0 of AZD1222 vaccination. These receptors all come from an adult in good health.

This chain links TRBV5-6 with TRBJ2-7; TRBD2 aligns across 9 bases. The length of the CDR3 is 14 residues. Germline values: CDR1 SGHDT, CDR2 YYEEEE. J gave up 2 bases and V 1 base, and 1 base lay outside the gene matches. CDR3 loop: CASSLPSGAYEQYF. The CDR3 DNA reads as TGTGCCAGCAGCTTGCCTAGCGGGGCCTACGAGCAGTACTTC. The full variable domain, in which reference TRBV5-6 and TRBJ2-7 provide the parts outside the CDR3, is DAGVTQSPTHLIKTRGQQVTLRCSPKSGHDTVSWYQQALGQGPQFIFQYYEEEERQRGNFPDRFSGHQFPNYSSELNVNALLLGDSALYLCASSLPSGAYEQYFGPGTRLTVT.

This chain joins TRBV5-1 and TRBJ2-3, with 16 bases matching TRBD2. The CDR3 is made up of 18 amino acids. With V trimmed by 2 bases and J by 5 bases, 8 bases remained unmatched. The germline V gene encodes CDR1 SGHRS and CDR2 YFSETQ. The CDR3 bases are TGCGCCAGCAGCTTCGGAGGGACTAGCGGGAGGGCCGGAGATACGCAGTATTTT. This gives the protein CASSFGGTSGRAGDTQYF.

In its sample, this clone was seen once. The rearrangement links TRBV9 to TRBJ1-4; TRBD1 agrees at 7 bases. Germline-derived CDR1 and CDR2 are SGDLS and YYNGEE. After removal of 4 bases from V and 10 bases from J, the junction contained 10 bases not matched to a gene. The CDR3 has 14 amino acids. The CDR3: CASSSGTAHAKLFF. The CDR3 DNA is TGTGCCAGCAGCTCCGGGACAGCCCATGCAAAACTGTTTTTT.

V usage is TRBV6-2 or TRBV6-3 and J usage is TRBJ2-7, with 7 bases identical to TRBD1. CDR1 and CDR2 from the germline V gene are MNHEY and SVGEGT. Germline trimming cut 6 bases from V and 7 bases from J; bases unmatched to any gene: 6. The CDR3 length is 12 residues. CDR3 sequence: CASSQTGREQYF. Here the CDR3 DNA reads TGTGCCAGCAGCCAGACAGGGCGAGAGCAGTACTTC.

V is TRBV18 and J is TRBJ2-2; D is undetermined. The V end lost 2 bases, the J end lost 3 bases, and 4 bases lay between the germline ends. CDR3 length equals 13 residues. Germline V lookup: CDR1 KGHSH, CDR2 LQKENI. CDR3 DNA sequence: TGTGCCAGCTCACCAGGGTACACCGGGGAGCTGTTTTTT. Translated: CASSPGYTGELFF. The whole variable domain, remainder taken from reference TRBV18 and TRBJ2-2, is NAGVMQNPRHLVRRRGQEARLRCSPMKGHSHVYWYRQLPEEGLKFMVYLQKENIIDESGMPKERFSAEFPKEGPSILRIQQVVRGDSAAYFCASSPGYTGELFFGEGSRLTVL.

The chain recombines TRBV7-9 with TRBJ2-3, with TRBD2 identical over 12 bases. The CDR3 is made up of 15 amino acids. Germline V gene lookup returns CDR1 SEHNR and CDR2 FQNEAQ (reference sequence). V dropped 5 bases and J dropped 6; count of bases not matched to a gene: 6. The CDR3 here is CASSPGLAGGDTQYF. The CDR3 DNA sequence: TGTGCCAGCAGCCCGGGACTAGCGGGTGGGGATACGCAGTATTTT.

The V and J genes are TRBV3-1 (or the pseudogene TRBV3-2) and TRBJ1-5; a weak D match, TRBD1 (5 bases). This CDR3 comprises 14 residues. CDR1 is LGHDT and CDR2 is YNNKEL in the germline V gene (reference sequence). V was clipped by 1 base and J by 3 bases, with 7 bases between them. CDR3 DNA: TGTGCCAGCAGCCAAGCCGGACACAATCAGCCCCAGCATTTT. Encoded protein: CASSQAGHNQPQHF.

The rearrangement joins TRBV5-1 to TRBJ1-6; the match to TRBD1 covers 9 bases. The CDR3 runs 14 residues. Unmatched junction bases numbered 8, after V lost 4 bases and J lost 12 bases. Germline assignment: CDR1 SGHRS and CDR2 YFSETQ. The CDR3, as DNA: TGCGCCAGCAGCGTGGGGACAGGGTCCGAACCCCTCCACTTT. Translating it yields CASSVGTGSEPLHF.

The rearrangement joins TRBV2 to TRBJ2-3; tentative D call: TRBD2 (5 bases). This CDR3 contains 12 residues. Per the germline V gene, CDR1 is SNHLY and CDR2 is FYNNEI. The V and J ends lost 6 bases and 9 bases respectively, with 13 bases between them. CDR3 loop: CASSAPRGTQYF. CDR3 coding DNA: TGTGCCAGCAGCGCCCCCCGGGGAACGCAGTATTTT.

This clone appeared a few times. The chain couples TRBV5-1 to TRBJ1-5; no reliable D call. V was cut by 0 bases and J by 0 bases, with 7 bases left in between. This CDR3 is 15 amino acids long. Germline V gene lookup returns CDR1 SGHRS and CDR2 YFSETQ. The CDR3 sequence is CASSLGGISNQPQHF. The CDR3 coding sequence is TGCGCCAGCAGCTTGGGGGGTATTAGCAATCAGCCCCAGCATTTT.

The chain recombines TRBV3-1 (or the pseudogene TRBV3-2) with TRBJ1-2; the D is unclear. Deletions cut 0 bases from V and 4 bases from J, with 15 bases between. The germline gives CDR1 LGHDT, CDR2 YNNKEL (reference sequence). This CDR3 comprises 16 residues. As DNA, the CDR3 is TGTGCCAGCAGCCAAGACCCAAGAGGAGGCCGCTATGGCTACACCTTC. Translation: CASSQDPRGGRYGYTF.

The rearrangement links TRBV6-9 to TRBJ1-5; a weak D match, TRBD1 (5 bases). Germline CDR1 reads MNHGY; CDR2 reads SVAAGI. The CDR3 length is 14 residues. V was shortened by 5 bases and J by 7 bases, with 15 bases between the two germline ends. This chain's CDR3 is CASSINRFDQPQHF. CDR3 bases: TGTGCCAGCAGTATAAACAGGTTTGACCAGCCCCAGCATTTT.

The chain is built from TRBV6-1 and TRBJ2-1; possibly TRBD2 for D (5 bases). The germline V gene encodes CDR1 MNHNS and CDR2 SASEGT. The CDR3 runs 14 residues. V shed 2 bases and J shed 6 bases, with 11 bases lying between them. The CDR3 bases are TGTGCCAGCAGTGAACGGGGAGAGCTCAATGAGCAGTTCTTC. The encoded protein is CASSERGELNEQFF.

This chain uses TRBV28 with TRBJ1-4; D not certain. The CDR3 loop spans 13 amino acids. Per the germline V gene, CDR1 is MDHEN and CDR2 is SYDVKM. Deletions cut 6 bases from V and 0 bases from J, with 5 bases between. The CDR3 DNA reads as TGTGCCAGCAGCCCGGCAACTAATGAAAAACTGTTTTTT. Translating it yields CASSPATNEKLFF.

The rearrangement joins TRBV7-3 to TRBJ1-6; the D gene is possibly TRBD1 (5 bases). CDR1 SGHTA and CDR2 FQGTGA come from the germline V gene. The V end lost 3 bases, the J end lost 5 bases, and 11 bases lay between the germline ends. This CDR3 is built from 15 residues. As DNA, the CDR3 is TGTGCCAGCAGCTTGACCGGGGCCGATAATTCACCCCTCCACTTT. Translating it yields CASSLTGADNSPLHF.

The chain employs TRBV10-3 and TRBJ2-3; 10 bases are a match to TRBD1. V lost 8 bases, J lost 1 base, and 3 bases stayed unmatched. This CDR3 spans 14 amino acids. The germline gives CDR1 ENHRY, CDR2 SYGVKD. The DNA of the CDR3 is TGTGCCATCTCAGGGACAGGGGGCACAGATACGCAGTATTTT. Translation: CAISGTGGTDTQYF.

This chain joins TRBV19 and TRBJ2-2, with D unresolved. Trimming stripped 5 bases from V and 2 bases from J, with 12 bases between. Looked up from germline, CDR1 is LNHDA and CDR2 is SQIVND (reference sequence). The CDR3 runs to 15 residues. The DNA for the CDR3 is TGTGCCAGTAGTGGGCAACAGATAAACACCGGGGAGCTGTTTTTT. Encoded protein: CASSGQQINTGELFF.

The V call is TRBV18, the J call TRBJ1-6; a weak D match, TRBD1 (5 bases). Trimming pared 3 bases from V and 5 bases from J, leaving 11 bases between. CDR3 length: 15 residues. Germline lookup yields CDR1 KGHSH and CDR2 LQKENI. DNA of the CDR3: TGTGCCAGCTCACCCGGACATAGTGATAATTCACCCCTCCACTTT. It translates to CASSPGHSDNSPLHF.

V and J are TRBV28 and TRBJ2-5, with 13 nucleotides matching TRBD2. The CDR3 totals 17 residues. Losses at the gene ends were 6 bases for V and 0 bases for J; bases not matched to a gene: 7. The germline CDR1 and CDR2 sequences are MDHEN and SYDVKM. CDR3 nucleotides: TGTGCCAGCAGCTCCGGGACTAGCGGGAAAAACCAAGAGACCCAGTACTTC. This translates into CASSSGTSGKNQETQYF. Variable domain in full (rest from reference TRBV28 and TRBJ2-5): DVKVTQSSRYLVKRTGEKVFLECVQDMDHENMFWYRQDPGLGLRLIYFSYDVKMKEKGDIPEGYSVSREKKERFSLILESASTNQTSMYLCASSSGTSGKNQETQYFGPGTRLLVL.

The chain combines TRBV11-2 with TRBJ2-1, with 9 bases identical to TRBD2. V trimming: 5 bases; J trimming: 6 bases; junction bases outside the gene matches: 2. The CDR3 is made up of 13 amino acids. Germline values: CDR1 SGHAT, CDR2 FQNNGV. CDR3 sequence: CASSPLAGNEQFF. The CDR3 DNA sequence: TGTGCCAGCAGCCCACTAGCGGGCAATGAGCAGTTCTTC.